Listed here is a single T cell receptor (beta chain). The sample comes from a study of cytomegalovirus exposure and HLA in healthy donors. PCR primers comprised 60 Vbeta and 13 Jbeta primers. The method was immunoSEQ multiplex PCR; TCRdb's version includes in-frame clones alone and lacks a portion of them. The table has 85,000 to 130,000 clones, roughly four fifths seen once. This CDR3 spans 16 amino acids. The germline gives CDR1 SGHTA, CDR2 FQGNSA. The specimen sequenced was PBMCs. The receptor was isolated from a woman aged 45-60 years in good health and CMV-seropositive. The chain links TRBV7-2 to TRBJ2-5, with TRBD1 matching over 11 bases. The DNA end is a closer match to TRBJ2-7, so the J assignment may be wrong. CDR3 in DNA: TGTGCCAGCAGCTCTCAAGGGACAGGGGGAAACTACGAGCAGTACTTC. This translates into CASSSQGTGGNYEQYF.